The 26 T cell receptor beta chains listed next were all sequenced from one sample in a study of cytomegalovirus exposure and HLA in healthy donors. PCR used 60 Vbeta primers and 13 Jbeta primers. Clones were read by immunoSEQ multiplex PCR, and TCRdb kept only the in-frame ones, dropping some. The sample lists roughly 200,000 clones; 81% were seen once. The sequenced sample consisted of PBMCs. Receptors were obtained from a middle-aged man in good health and CMV-seropositive.

The V gene is TRBV7-9, the J gene TRBJ2-7; D may be TRBD1 (6 bases). The CDR3 covers 18 residues. Between the trimmed V and J ends, which lost 6 bases and 0 bases, there was a span of 24 bases. The germline CDR1 and CDR2 sequences are SEHNR and FQNEAQ (reference sequence). This CDR3 is CASRPGTLYDRGSYEQYF. The CDR3 nucleotides are TGTGCCAGCAGACCCGGGACACTATACGACCGAGGCTCCTACGAGCAGTACTTC. Looking up the rest from reference TRBV7-9 and TRBJ2-7 gives the full variable domain: DTGVSQNPRHKITKRGQNVTFRCDPISEHNRLYWYRQTLGQGPEFLTYFQNEAQLEKSRLLSDRFSAERPKGSFSTLEIQRTEQGDSAMYLCASRPGTLYDRGSYEQYFGPGTRLTVT.

The V call is TRBV28, the J call TRBJ2-1; possible D gene TRBD1, 6 bases. Germline V gene lookup returns CDR1 MDHEN and CDR2 SYDVKM. The CDR3 covers 17 residues. V lost 6 bases and J 4 bases, leaving 22 bases between the germline ends. The CDR3 bases are TGTGCCAGCAGCCTCACAGGGTCTCTTCTTCTTTACAATGAGCAGTTCTTC. Translating it yields CASSLTGSLLLYNEQFF.

This chain uses TRBV4-2 with TRBJ1-4; 8 bases align to TRBD1. This CDR3 is built from 14 residues. J lost 7 bases, V lost 4 bases, and 5 bases had no gene match. CDR1 LGHNA and CDR2 YNFKEQ come from the germline V gene. The CDR3 DNA is TGTGCCAGCAGCCCGACAGGGGATCGTGAAAAACTGTTTTTT. Protein sequence: CASSPTGDREKLFF.

This clone was seen more than once but under ten times. J is TRBJ2-7 and V is TRBV11-2; 7 bases match TRBD2. V was clipped by 1 base and J by 7 bases; unmatched bases: 7. The V gene's germline CDR1 is SGHAT and CDR2 FQNNGV. The CDR3 runs to 14 residues. CDR3 sequence reads: CASSLGLASEEQYF. The DNA of the CDR3 is TGTGCCAGCAGCTTAGGACTAGCTTCGGAAGAGCAGTACTTC.

The rearrangement joins TRBV19 to TRBJ1-3; no definite D call. CDR1 is LNHDA, CDR2 SQIVND, per germline (reference sequence). V lost 5 bases and J 1 base, leaving 6 bases between the germline ends. This CDR3 has 13 residues. DNA of the CDR3: TGTGCCAGTAGTCAGGAATCTGGAAACACCATATATTTT. Residues: CASSQESGNTIYF.

The chain joins TRBV11-2 to TRBJ2-2; D may be TRBD1 (6 bases). This CDR3 region has 15 residues. Germline V gives CDR1 SGHAT, CDR2 FQNNGV. The V and J ends lost 5 bases and 1 base respectively, with 11 bases between them. CDR3 sequence: CASSALTGNTGELFF. CDR3 DNA: TGTGCCAGCAGCGCCCTGACAGGGAACACCGGGGAGCTGTTTTTT.

The chain couples TRBV19 to TRBJ2-1; 10 bases agree with TRBD1. The CDR3 extends over 17 amino acids. Germline V CDR1 and CDR2: LNHDA, SQIVND (reference sequence). The junction had 9 bases not matched to a gene; V was cut back by 5 bases and J by 2 bases. The CDR3 here is CASSRGQGSGTYNEQFF. The CDR3 bases are TGTGCCAGTAGTCGGGGACAGGGGTCCGGAACCTACAATGAGCAGTTCTTC.

The chain joins TRBV9 to TRBJ2-1; D remains ambiguous. This CDR3 is built from 13 residues. In germline, CDR1 is SGDLS, CDR2 YYNGEE. The V gene lost 4 bases and the J gene lost 0 bases, with 5 bases spanning the gap. As DNA, the CDR3 is TGTGCCAGCAGCCTTAGCTCCTACAATGAGCAGTTCTTC. Translated, it gives CASSLSSYNEQFF.

The rearrangement joins TRBV5-3 to TRBJ1-5; the match to TRBD1 covers 8 bases. TRBV5-3 is an ORF for which the function is uncertain. V dropped 3 bases and J dropped 3; count of bases not matched to a gene: 5. CDR3 size: 15 residues. The CDR3 coding sequence is TGTGCCAGAAGCTCCCGGGACAGGAACAATCAGCCCCAGCATTTT. It encodes CARSSRDRNNQPQHF.

V usage is TRBV7-9 and J usage is TRBJ2-3, with D perhaps matching TRBD2 (6 bases). In germline, CDR1 is SEHNR, CDR2 FQNEAQ (reference sequence). This CDR3 has 14 residues. The V end was cut by 1 base, the J end by 4 bases, with 9 bases between. The CDR3 bases are TGTGCCAGCAGCTTAGGCCAGCGGGCAGATACGCAGTATTTT. Amino acids: CASSLGQRADTQYF. The whole variable domain, filled in from reference TRBV7-9 and TRBJ2-3, reads DTGVSQNPRHKITKRGQNVTFRCDPISEHNRLYWYRQTLGQGPEFLTYFQNEAQLEKSRLLSDRFSAERPKGSFSTLEIQRTEQGDSAMYLCASSLGQRADTQYFGPGTRLTVL.

The rearrangement uses TRBV5-4 and TRBJ2-3; D gene unclear. Germline-derived CDR1 and CDR2 are SGHNT and YYREEE (reference sequence). The CDR3 consists of 15 residues. Trimming stripped 4 bases from V and 0 bases from J, with 12 bases between. The CDR3 is CASSVRPGSTDTQYF. The CDR3 nucleotides read TGTGCCAGCAGCGTCCGGCCCGGGAGCACAGATACGCAGTATTTT.

As regards this clone: The sample holds other DNA sequences that translate to the same CDR3. The chain recombines TRBV7-9 with TRBJ2-2, with 8 bases matching TRBD2. This CDR3 contains 15 residues. Germline assignment: CDR1 SEHNR and CDR2 FQNEAQ (reference sequence). Trimming took 4 bases from V and 2 from J; bases not matched to a gene: 3. Here the CDR3 DNA reads TGTGCCAGCAGCTCCAGCGGGAGTAACACCGGGGAGCTGTTTTTT. It codes for CASSSSGSNTGELFF.

The chain links TRBV14 to TRBJ2-7; D unclear. Germline V gene sequence: CDR1 SGHDN, CDR2 FVKESK. CDR3 length equals 15 residues. V shed 2 bases and J shed 2 bases, with 13 bases lying between them. The CDR3 sequence: CASSQKKGTAYEQYF. CDR3 nucleotides: TGTGCCAGCAGCCAAAAAAAAGGAACAGCCTACGAGCAGTACTTC.

The J gene is TRBJ2-2, the V gene TRBV7-9, with D tentatively TRBD1 (7 bases). The CDR3 runs to 14 residues. V lost 6 bases and J lost 7, with 15 bases in between. CDR1 and CDR2 from the germline V gene are SEHNR and FQNEAQ (reference sequence). CDR3 sequence (DNA): TGTGCCAGCAGGCCGCAGGGGGAGGTCGGGGAGCTGTTTTTT. Protein: CASRPQGEVGELFF.

The chain is built from TRBV29-1 and TRBJ2-2; D is possibly TRBD1 (5 bases). The ends were cut back, 5 bases at V and 6 bases at J, with 19 bases in the middle. The germline CDR1 and CDR2 sequences are SQVTM and ANQGSEA. This CDR3 is built from 15 residues. The CDR3, as DNA: TGCAGCGTTCCTATCGAGCAGGGCCAGGCCGGGGAGCTGTTTTTT. It is translated as CSVPIEQGQAGELFF.

This clone appeared once. J is TRBJ2-1 and V is TRBV2; 10 bases agree with TRBD2. Germline V CDR1 and CDR2: SNHLY, FYNNEI. V trimming: 0 bases; J trimming: 11 bases; junction bases outside the gene matches: 7. There are 15 residues in the CDR3. CDR3 coding DNA: TGTGCCAGCAGTGAAGCTAGGGCTAGCGGGAGCAAGCAGTTCTTC. Amino acids: CASSEARASGSKQFF.

The V call is TRBV15, the J call TRBJ1-5; possible D gene TRBD1, 6 bases. This CDR3 has 15 amino acids. Trimming took off 6 bases at V and 6 bases at J, with 18 bases between the two ends. CDR1 LNHNV and CDR2 YYDKDF come from the germline V gene (reference sequence). CDR3 in amino acids: CATRSGSGALQPQHF. CDR3 bases: TGTGCCACCAGATCGGGATCAGGGGCCCTTCAGCCCCAGCATTTT.

CDR3 sequence reads: CASSLALQETQYF. CDR3 nucleotide sequence: TGTGCCAGCAGTCTAGCTCTACAAGAGACCCAGTACTTC. This chain uses TRBV6-1 with TRBJ2-5; D is perhaps TRBD2 (5 bases). The V end lost 5 bases, the J end lost 2 bases, and 9 bases lay between the germline ends. The CDR3 extends over 13 amino acids. Germline V lookup: CDR1 MNHNS, CDR2 SASEGT.

This chain joins TRBV7-9 and TRBJ2-7; TRBD2 agrees at 12 bases. Germline loops: CDR1 SEHNR, CDR2 FQNEAQ (reference sequence). The CDR3 length is 16 residues. J lost 0 bases, V lost 5 bases, and 5 bases had no gene match. The CDR3 bases are TGTGCCAGCAGCCCCCCGGGACTAGCGGGCTCCTACGAGCAGTACTTC. This sequence encodes CASSPPGLAGSYEQYF.

The V gene is TRBV4-1, the J gene TRBJ2-5; TRBD2 aligns across 16 bases. The ends lost 2 bases at V and 2 bases at J; junction bases unmatched: 11. The CDR3 spans 20 residues. Per the germline V gene, CDR1 is MGHRA and CDR2 is YSYEKL. CDR3 in amino acids: CASSQRSGTSGRVGQETQYF. The CDR3 DNA reads TGCGCCAGCAGCCAAAGATCCGGGACTAGCGGGAGGGTGGGGCAAGAGACCCAGTACTTC.

The chain employs TRBV28 and TRBJ1-3; D call uncertain. This CDR3 has 14 residues. The germline V and J ends were trimmed by 2 bases and 2 bases, with 7 bases remaining between them. In germline, CDR1 is MDHEN, CDR2 SYDVKM. The CDR3 sequence is CASSLESPGNTIYF. In DNA form, the CDR3 reads TGTGCCAGCAGTTTAGAAAGCCCTGGAAACACCATATATTTT. Complete variable domain (other parts from reference TRBV28 and TRBJ1-3): DVKVTQSSRYLVKRTGEKVFLECVQDMDHENMFWYRQDPGLGLRLIYFSYDVKMKEKGDIPEGYSVSREKKERFSLILESASTNQTSMYLCASSLESPGNTIYFGEGSWLTVV.

A few counts support this clone. The rearrangement joins TRBV7-8 to TRBJ1-1; D gene unclear. CDR3 length: 13 residues. Per the germline V gene, CDR1 is SGHVS and CDR2 is FQNEAQ. Trimming pared 4 bases from V and 7 bases from J, leaving 13 bases between. This CDR3 reads CASSSHTEGEAFF. The DNA for the CDR3 is TGTGCCAGCAGCTCCCACACGGAGGGTGAAGCTTTCTTT.

The chain is built from TRBV12-5 and TRBJ1-5; no reliable D call. The CDR3 sequence is 14 residues long. Germline V gene data show CDR1 as LGHNT and CDR2 as FRNRAP. V dropped 6 bases and J dropped 3 bases, with 12 bases sitting between them. Here the CDR3 DNA reads TGTGCTAGTGGGATTGGGAGTAACAATCAGCCCCAGCATTTT. This codes for CASGIGSNNQPQHF.

This rearrangement joins TRBV18 to TRBJ1-4; D perhaps matches TRBD1 (5 bases). V shed 0 bases and J shed 11 bases, with 13 bases lying between them. The CDR3 runs to 14 residues. Germline CDR1 reads KGHSH; CDR2 reads LQKENI. CDR3 bases: TGTGCCAGCTCACCACCTAATGGGGGGTGGAAACTGTTTTTT. Its translation: CASSPPNGGWKLFF. Using reference TRBV18 and TRBJ1-4 for the parts outside the CDR3, the full variable domain is NAGVMQNPRHLVRRRGQEARLRCSPMKGHSHVYWYRQLPEEGLKFMVYLQKENIIDESGMPKERFSAEFPKEGPSILRIQQVVRGDSAAYFCASSPPNGGWKLFFGSGTQLSVL.

The V call is TRBV6-1, the J call TRBJ1-5, with TRBD1 identical over 8 bases. J gave up 3 bases and V 3 bases, and 4 bases lay outside the gene matches. CDR1 and CDR2 (germline): MNHNS, SASEGT. This CDR3 region has 15 residues. In DNA, the CDR3 is TGTGCCAGCAGTGAGGGGACAGGCCACAATCAGCCCCAGCATTTT. Its translation: CASSEGTGHNQPQHF.

V is TRBV9 and J is TRBJ2-3, with 16 bases identical to TRBD2. This CDR3 is 17 amino acids long. Trimming removed 7 bases from V and 5 bases from J; junction bases left unmatched: 10. Germline V lookup: CDR1 SGDLS, CDR2 YYNGEE. CDR3 DNA sequence: TGTGCCAGCGGAGCGGGGACTAGCGGGGGGGCGCGAGATACGCAGTATTTT. Protein: CASGAGTSGGARDTQYF.